This TCR beta chain derives from a study of cytomegalovirus exposure and HLA in healthy donors. The wider study: For the roughly 390 genotyped donors, 75% to 90% fell within the Caucasian-associated ancestry cluster.

Regarding this clone: Its target is unknown.

Study-wide results and limits: Analysis performed later found about 17,000 TCR beta sequences associated with HLA alleles at 0.05 false discovery rate. Several top significant clusters appeared, in a later analysis, to be linked to common viral pathogens. The investigators catalogued 150 or so TCR beta chains as cytomegalovirus-associated.

A multiplex PCR was run with 60 Vbeta primers and 13 Jbeta primers. Measured with immunoSEQ multiplex PCR; TCRdb has only the in-frame clones, and not every one. The ten most abundant clones cover about 0.74% of a sample with about 200,000 clones. V was pared by 6 bases and J by 2 bases, with 21 bases of the junction left unmatched. The germline CDR1 and CDR2 sequences are LNHDA and SQIVND (reference sequence). The CDR3 length is 22 residues. The rearrangement links TRBV19 to TRBJ2-1, with 14 positions matching TRBD2. This receptor was taken from a boy aged 10-17 years in good health and CMV-seronegative. The source material was PBMCs. CDR3 protein: CASSGGRGTSGGYWRAYNEQFF. For the CDR3, the DNA is TGTGCCAGTAGCGGGGGCCGGGGGACTAGCGGGGGTTATTGGAGGGCCTACAATGAGCAGTTCTTC.